The next 5 T cell receptor beta chains were all read from a single sample in a study of patients and donors after allogeneic stem cell transplantation. TCRdb fed the RT-PCR reads into MiXCR, producing one record per CDR3 protein. The repertoire includes hundreds of thousands of distinct CDR3 sequences, 16% of them detected once, and 7.2% sits in the top ten. The sequenced sample was blood, either unsorted or a sorted T cell fraction (not recorded which). These receptors originate from a human donor who was either an allogeneic HSCT recipient or a stem cell or donor lymphocyte infusion donor (not recorded which). It is not recorded whose cells these are; they may come from a transplant donor.

The V call is TRBV5-4, the J call TRBJ1-5; tentatively, D is TRBD1 (6 bases). Germline values: CDR1 SGHNT, CDR2 YYREEE (reference sequence). Between the trimmed V and J ends, which lost 4 bases and 1 base, there was a span of 12 bases. The CDR3 runs to 15 residues. In nucleotides, the CDR3 is TGTGCCAGCAGCCGCGGGACAAACAGCAATCAGCCCCAGCATTTT. Translating it yields CASSRGTNSNQPQHF.

This clonotype was counted only a few times. This chain connects TRBV6-1 to TRBJ1-1; D uncertain. Trimming removed 6 bases from V and 9 bases from J, with 17 bases in between. This CDR3 has 13 amino acids. The germline V gene encodes CDR1 MNHNS and CDR2 SASEGT. This CDR3 reads CASSPLEEEQAFF. CDR3 DNA: TGTGCCAGCAGCCCCCTTGAAGAAGAGCAAGCTTTCTTT.

This clonotype was seen repeatedly, ten times or more. CDR3 nucleotide sequence: TGCAGTGCTAGAGATCGAGTAACGGCCTACGGGGGCTACACCTTC. Protein: CSARDRVTAYGGYTF. V usage is TRBV20-1 and J usage is TRBJ1-2; D is ambiguous. The V gene's germline CDR1 is DFQATT and CDR2 SNEGSKA (reference sequence). CDR3 size: 15 residues. Trimming cost V 0 bases and J 8 bases, with 19 bases left between them.

The CDR3 DNA sequence: TGCGCCAGCAGCCCTGGTTTACCCGGAGGCGCAGATACGCAGTATTTT. Amino acid sequence: CASSPGLPGGADTQYF. This chain uses TRBV5-1 with TRBJ2-3; D possibly corresponds to TRBD2 (5 bases). Germline CDR1 SGHRS, CDR2 YFSETQ. Trimming left V 4 bases short and J 4 bases short, with 19 bases between. CDR3 length: 16 residues.

This clonotype was recorded at least ten times. The J gene is TRBJ1-5, the V gene TRBV2; D might be TRBD1 (5 bases). The germline V gene has CDR1 SNHLY and CDR2 FYNNEI. The CDR3 is made up of 15 amino acids. Trimming shortened V by 3 bases and J by 2 bases, and 11 bases separated the two germline ends. The CDR3 region is CASSEGPSGNQPQHF. The DNA of the CDR3 is TGTGCCAGCAGTGAGGGGCCCAGCGGCAATCAGCCCCAGCATTTT.